This is a list of T cell receptor beta chains from one sample in a study of blood T cell repertoires in COVID-19. The table came from immunoSEQ multiplex PCR; TCRdb's copy has only in-frame clones and leaves some out. This sample has 430,000 or so clones, with 85% to 90% found just once. The sample consisted of peripheral blood. These receptors came from a man between 18 and 35 years old with COVID-19, enrolled during active disease. The CDR3 runs from the conserved cysteine through the conserved F or W. A D gene is named only where the DNA matches it firmly. Size is omitted from some rows. Given values are once, few, many or a class for expanded clones.

CDR3nt | CDR3aa | j_gene | v_gene | abundance | d_gene
TGTGCCAGCGGCGCGGGACAGGCAAATCAGCCCCAGCATTTT | CASGAGQANQPQHF | TRBJ1-5 | TRBV5-8 | NA | TRBD1
TGTGCCACCAGTGATACCCGGACAGGGGTCGAGACCCAGTACTTC | CATSDTRTGVETQYF | TRBJ2-5 | TRBV24-1 | NA | TRBD1
TGTGCCAGCAGTTACTCCTGGGGGGGCACCGGGGAGCTGTTTTTT | CASSYSWGGTGELFF | TRBJ2-2 | TRBV6-5 | NA | TRBD2
TGTGCCAGCAGTGAATACCGGGGTCGGTACGAGCAGTACTTC | CASSEYRGRYEQYF | TRBJ2-7 | TRBV25-1 | NA | NA
TGTGCCAGCAGGCCAACAGGGGGCTGGAAGACCCAGTACTTC | CASRPTGGWKTQYF | TRBJ2-5 | TRBV27 | NA | TRBD1
TGTGCTAGTGGTTTGGGACAGGGGGCAGCAGATACGCAGTATTTT | CASGLGQGAADTQYF | TRBJ2-3 | TRBV12-5 | NA | TRBD1
TGTGCCAGCAGCTTCTCAGGGACGGCGGGGTCCAATGAGCAGTTCTTC | CASSFSGTAGSNEQFF | TRBJ2-1 | TRBV5-4 | NA | NA
TGTGCCAGCAGCCAGGACAGAAACACTGAAGCTTTCTTT | CASSQDRNTEAFF | TRBJ1-1 | TRBV3-1/TRBV3-2 | NA | NA
TGTGCCAGCAGTGCTCGACAGACTGAAGCTTTCTTT | CASSARQTEAFF | TRBJ1-1 | TRBV12-3/TRBV12-4 | NA | NA
TGTGCCAGTAGTATATACGAGGCGTCAAATCAGCCCCAGCATTTT | CASSIYEASNQPQHF | TRBJ1-5 | TRBV19 | NA | NA
TGTGCCAGCAGCTTAGGAGAGCCACTGCCCTACGAGCAGTACTTC | CASSLGEPLPYEQYF | TRBJ2-7 | TRBV13 | NA | NA
TGTGCCAGCAGCCGCCTTGGGGACATCTGGTACTTC | CASSRLGDIWYF | TRBJ2-5 | TRBV7-8 | NA | NA
TGTGCCAGCAGCTGGACGGGACTTTCCACAGATACGCAGTATTTT | CASSWTGLSTDTQYF | TRBJ2-3 | TRBV7-2 | NA | NA
TGTGCCAGCAGCTCTATAGCGGGAGGGGCCCAAGATACGCAGTATTTT | CASSSIAGGAQDTQYF | TRBJ2-3 | TRBV7-9 | NA | TRBD2
TGTGCCAGCAGCCACGTTAACCTCGGGACAGGGTCCCACAATGAGCAGTTCTTC | CASSHVNLGTGSHNEQFF | TRBJ2-1 | TRBV14 | NA | TRBD1
TGTGCCAGCAGCGTAGACCCAGGGGGAAGCTCCTACAATGAGCAGTTCTTC | CASSVDPGGSSYNEQFF | TRBJ2-1 | TRBV9 | NA | TRBD1
TGTGCCAGCAGTGCCCTCGGGACAGGGGTCTACGAGCAGTACTTC | CASSALGTGVYEQYF | TRBJ2-7 | TRBV25-1 | once | TRBD1
TGTGCCAGCAGCGACAGGGTTCGTGGGGCCAACGTCCTGACTTTC | CASSDRVRGANVLTF | TRBJ2-6 | TRBV9 | NA | NA
TGCGCCAGCAGCTTTGATAGCGGGGGATTCCCGGAGACCCAGTACTTC | CASSFDSGGFPETQYF | TRBJ2-5 | TRBV5-1 | NA | TRBD2
TGTGCCAGCACCCCTGTGGCTAGCGGGGGGGGCTTTGTGGCAGATACGCAGTATTTT | CASTPVASGGGFVADTQYF | TRBJ2-3 | TRBV12-1 | NA | NA
TGTGCCAGCTCACCACCTCTCCAAAACATTCAGTACTTC | CASSPPLQNIQYF | TRBJ2-4 | TRBV18 | NA | NA
TGTGCCACCAGTGACCCCCAGGGGGTCGGGCCTTCGAACACCGGGGAGCTGTTTTTT | CATSDPQGVGPSNTGELFF | TRBJ2-2 | TRBV24-1 | NA | TRBD1
TGTGCCAGCAGCCAAGAGCGAGCTGGCAATCAGCCCCAGCATTTT | CASSQERAGNQPQHF | TRBJ1-5 | TRBV4-2 | NA | NA
TGTGCCAGCAGTGAAAGACAGGGGCCGGTTCAGCCCCAGCATTTT | CASSERQGPVQPQHF | TRBJ1-5 | TRBV6-1 | NA | TRBD1
TGTGCCAGCAGTTTCGGGACAGCCGAGCCCCTCCACTTT | CASSFGTAEPLHF | TRBJ1-6 | TRBV7-9 | NA | TRBD1
TGTGCCAGCTCAAGGGGAGAGACCCAGTACTTC | CASSRGETQYF | TRBJ2-5 | TRBV18 | once | NA
TGTGCCAGCAGCCACGAACCCGGCAGAGGGCAAGAGACCCAGTACTTC | CASSHEPGRGQETQYF | TRBJ2-5 | TRBV4-2 | NA | NA
TGTGCCAGCAGTGACGAGGGTAGCGGAGAAAAACTGTTTTTT | CASSDEGSGEKLFF | TRBJ1-4 | TRBV25-1 | few | NA
TGTGCCAGCAGCTTAGAGGGGGCGCTTACCTACGAGCAGTACTTC | CASSLEGALTYEQYF | TRBJ2-7 | TRBV7-8 | NA | TRBD1
TGTGCCAGCAGCTTGATCTGGGGCGGCGGGGAGCTGTTTTTT | CASSLIWGGGELFF | TRBJ2-2 | TRBV11-2 | NA | NA
TGTGCCAGCAGCCAAGGGGGGGAGGACTATGGCTACACCTTC | CASSQGGEDYGYTF | TRBJ1-2 | TRBV3-1/TRBV3-2 | NA | NA
TGTGCCAGCAGCTTGGGGGGGCAGGGGAGTGAAAAACTGTTTTTT | CASSLGGQGSEKLFF | TRBJ1-4 | TRBV5-4 | NA | NA
TGTGCCATCAGTATAGGACAGGGACCCTACGAGCAGTACTTC | CAISIGQGPYEQYF | TRBJ2-7 | TRBV10-3 | few | TRBD1
TGTGCCAGCAGCTCCCACAGGGCAGGACCCTACGAGCAGTACTTC | CASSSHRAGPYEQYF | TRBJ2-7 | TRBV7-9 | NA | NA
TGTGCCAGTAGTATTTTCGGGACAATACAAGCTTTCTTT | CASSIFGTIQAFF | TRBJ1-1 | TRBV19 | NA | NA
TGTGCCAGCAGCTTCTACAGCTCCCATGAGCAGTTCTTC | CASSFYSSHEQFF | TRBJ2-1 | TRBV7-6 | once | NA
TGTGCCAGCAGCGTAGCCCAGGGTACAAGAGAAGCCCAGTACTTC | CASSVAQGTREAQYF | TRBJ2-5 | TRBV9 | NA | NA
TGTGCCAGCAGTTACTCCGGCAGGCCCACCGGGGAGCTGTTTTTT | CASSYSGRPTGELFF | TRBJ2-2 | TRBV6-5 | NA | NA
TGTGCCAGCTCAACGGACTTAACCGGGGAGCTGTTTTTT | CASSTDLTGELFF | TRBJ2-2 | TRBV18 | NA | NA
TGTGCCAGCAGCGTAGGCGTAGCGGAGACCCAGTACTTC | CASSVGVAETQYF | TRBJ2-5 | TRBV9 | few | NA
TGTGCCAGCAGCTGGGGACAGGGTAGTAATGAGCAGTTCTTC | CASSWGQGSNEQFF | TRBJ2-1 | TRBV5-4 | once | TRBD1
TGTGCCAGCAGCTTTCAGGGACAGAAAGAAGCTTTCTTT | CASSFQGQKEAFF | TRBJ1-1 | TRBV5-6 | NA | TRBD1
TGTGCCAGCAGCGTAGGGGGGGACGGCTCCTACGAGCAGTACTTC | CASSVGGDGSYEQYF | TRBJ2-7 | TRBV9 | NA | NA
TGCGCCAGCAGCCAACCCCTTAGGGGGGGAGGAAGCAATGAGCAGTTCTTC | CASSQPLRGGGSNEQFF | TRBJ2-1 | TRBV4-1 | NA | NA
TGTGCCAGCAGCCCCAATGACGTAGGGGGTAACTATGGCTACACCTTC | CASSPNDVGGNYGYTF | TRBJ1-2 | TRBV5-6 | once | NA
TGTGCCAGCAGCTTAGTAGTCTACGAGCAGTACTTC | CASSLVVYEQYF | TRBJ2-7 | TRBV11-3 | NA | NA
TGTGCCAGCAGTCCCGGGGACAGGGCCTCTAACACTGAAGCTTTCTTT | CASSPGDRASNTEAFF | TRBJ1-1 | TRBV28 | NA | TRBD1
TGTGCCAGCAGTGGGGGGGGGACGGCAGAGACCCAGTACTTC | CASSGGGTAETQYF | TRBJ2-5 | TRBV2 | NA | TRBD2
TGCGCCAGCAGAATCCGGGACAGGGGGCAAAGTTCACCCCTCCACTTT | CASRIRDRGQSSPLHF | TRBJ1-6 | TRBV10-2 | NA | TRBD1
TGTGCCAGCAGCCTCCAGAACCGTAATCAGCCCCAGCATTTT | CASSLQNRNQPQHF | TRBJ1-5 | TRBV7-9 | NA | NA
TGTGCCAGCAGCGTAGAGCAGGGAGAGACCCAGTACTTC | CASSVEQGETQYF | TRBJ2-5 | TRBV9 | once | NA
TGTGCCATCAGTGTTGGCGGGAGGGCTTCCGGGGAGCTGTTTTTT | CAISVGGRASGELFF | TRBJ2-2 | TRBV10-3 | NA | TRBD2
TGCGCCAGCAGCCAACGCTCGACGGGGAACACTGAAGCTTTCTTT | CASSQRSTGNTEAFF | TRBJ1-1 | TRBV4-1 | few | NA
TGCGCCAGCAGGACTCGACCTAACTCTGGGGCCAACGTCCTGACTTTC | CASRTRPNSGANVLTF | TRBJ2-6 | TRBV5-1 | NA | NA
TGCAGTGCTAGTGCGGGAGGGCCTCCCAATGAGCAGTTCTTC | CSASAGGPPNEQFF | TRBJ2-1 | TRBV20-1 | NA | TRBD2
TGTGCCAGCAGCTCTAGGGGGTCGACTAGCGGGAGGTATGAGACCCAGTACTTC | CASSSRGSTSGRYETQYF | TRBJ2-5 | TRBV7-9 | NA | TRBD2
TGTGCCAGCAGTTACTCGAGATCAAACGAGCAGTACTTC | CASSYSRSNEQYF | TRBJ2-7 | TRBV6-5 | NA | NA
TGTGCCAGCAGCCCCGGTGGAGGGGGCTTCTACGAGCAGTACTTC | CASSPGGGGFYEQYF | TRBJ2-7 | TRBV27 | NA | NA
TGCAGCGTTGGTGGGAGTGACGATACGCAGTATTTT | CSVGGSDDTQYF | TRBJ2-3 | TRBV29-1 | NA | NA
TGTGCCAGCAGCTCTCTGACAGGTGGGGGCGGAGAGACCCAGTACTTC | CASSSLTGGGGETQYF | TRBJ2-5 | TRBV11-2 | NA | NA